The 5 T cell receptor beta chains given below trace back to one sample, sequenced in a study of T cell repertoires in cytomegalovirus infection. TCRdb independently ran MiXCR on the reads; one entry per CDR3 protein. The repertoire includes under 450,000 distinct CDR3 sequences, about 34% of them detected once, and about 14% sits in the top ten. No antigen is known for these receptors. Sample: cultured PBMCs, taken from culture after CMV antigen stimulation. These receptor sequences come from a human donor in good health (CMV status not recorded). Some clones in this sample may be carry-over from other donors' samples.

This clonotype was recorded many times. The chain couples TRBV7-2 to TRBJ1-3, with a weak D call TRBD1 (5 bases). Germline lookup yields CDR1 SGHTA and CDR2 FQGNSA. The CDR3 has 15 amino acids. The V end lost 6 bases, the J end lost 2 bases, and 14 bases lay between the germline ends. In DNA form, the CDR3 reads TGTGCCAGCAGGAAGTCCCTCAGGGCTGGAAACACCATATATTTT. It codes for CASRKSLRAGNTIYF.

The gene calls are TRBV6-5 and TRBJ2-5; TRBD2 matches at 12 bases. The CDR3 runs to 16 residues. The junction had 13 bases not matched to a gene; V was cut back by 7 bases and J by 7 bases. From germline, CDR1 is MNHEY and CDR2 SVGAGI. CDR3 sequence (DNA): TGTGCCAGCACCATGACTAGCGGGAGTATCATTGGGACCCAGTACTTC. This codes for CASTMTSGSIIGTQYF.

This clonotype was picked up many times. J is TRBJ1-2 and V is TRBV7-2, with a possible D match to TRBD1 (5 bases). Germline V gene data show CDR1 as SGHTA and CDR2 as FQGNSA. The V end was cut by 6 bases, the J end by 8 bases, with 19 bases between. The CDR3 contains 14 residues. The CDR3 DNA reads TGTGCCAGCAGAGGGACGGGAAACTGGGAGGGCTACACCTTC. This sequence encodes CASRGTGNWEGYTF.

The V call is TRBV19, the J call TRBJ1-5, with D unresolved. The CDR3 loop spans 17 amino acids. The V gene lost 0 bases and the J gene lost 2 bases, with 14 bases spanning the gap. The germline gives CDR1 LNHDA, CDR2 SQIVND (reference sequence). The CDR3 region is CASSIDGGGVGNQPQHF. DNA for the CDR3: TGTGCCAGTAGTATAGATGGTGGCGGGGTGGGCAATCAGCCCCAGCATTTT.

This clonotype was detected only a few times. The chain links TRBV7-6 to TRBJ2-5, with 11 positions matching TRBD2. The CDR3 is 16 residues long. The germline V gene has CDR1 SGHVS and CDR2 FNYEAQ. Trimming removed 4 bases from V and 0 bases from J; junction bases left unmatched: 4. The CDR3 is CASSSRLAGYQETQYF. CDR3 DNA: TGTGCCAGCAGCTCGAGACTAGCGGGGTACCAAGAGACCCAGTACTTC.